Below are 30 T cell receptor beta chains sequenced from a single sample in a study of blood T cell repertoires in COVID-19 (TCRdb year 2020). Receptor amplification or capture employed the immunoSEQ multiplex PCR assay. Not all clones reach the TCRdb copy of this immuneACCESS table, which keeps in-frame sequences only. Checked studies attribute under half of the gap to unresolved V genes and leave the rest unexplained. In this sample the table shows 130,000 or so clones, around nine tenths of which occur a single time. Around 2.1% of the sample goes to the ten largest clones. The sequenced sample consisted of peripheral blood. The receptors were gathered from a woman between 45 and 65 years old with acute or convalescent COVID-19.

CDR3 in DNA: TGTGCCAGCAGTTATATATCGGTCAACACTGAAGCTTTCTTT. The encoded protein is CASSYISVNTEAFF. V and J are TRBV5-6 and TRBJ1-1; D unclear. Germline V gene lookup returns CDR1 SGHDT and CDR2 YYEEEE. V was clipped by 5 bases and J by 2 bases, with 13 bases between them. CDR3 length equals 14 residues.

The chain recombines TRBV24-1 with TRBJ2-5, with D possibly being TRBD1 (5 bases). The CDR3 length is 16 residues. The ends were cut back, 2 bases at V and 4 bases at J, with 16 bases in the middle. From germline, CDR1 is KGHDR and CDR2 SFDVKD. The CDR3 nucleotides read TGTGCCACCAGTGATTCTTTTTCGTCAGGGTTAGAGACCCAGTACTTC. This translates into CATSDSFSSGLETQYF.

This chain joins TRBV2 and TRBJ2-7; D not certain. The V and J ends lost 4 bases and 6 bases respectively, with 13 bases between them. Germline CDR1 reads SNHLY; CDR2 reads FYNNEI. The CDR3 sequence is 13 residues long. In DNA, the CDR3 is TGTGCCAGCAGTGGACTTCATACCGGCGAGCAGTACTTC. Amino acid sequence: CASSGLHTGEQYF.

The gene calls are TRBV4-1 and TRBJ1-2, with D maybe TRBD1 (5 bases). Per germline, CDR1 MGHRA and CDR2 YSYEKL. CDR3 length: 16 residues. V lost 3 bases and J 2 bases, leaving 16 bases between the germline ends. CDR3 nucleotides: TGCGCCAGCAGCCAGGCCACAACAGGTCTGAACTATGGCTACACCTTC. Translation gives CASSQATTGLNYGYTF.

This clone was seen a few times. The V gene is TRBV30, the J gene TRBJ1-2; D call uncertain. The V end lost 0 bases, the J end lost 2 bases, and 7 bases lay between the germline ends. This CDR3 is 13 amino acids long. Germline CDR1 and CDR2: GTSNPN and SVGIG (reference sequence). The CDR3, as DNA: TGTGCCTGGAGTGTATCACTGAACTATGGCTACACCTTC. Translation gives CAWSVSLNYGYTF.

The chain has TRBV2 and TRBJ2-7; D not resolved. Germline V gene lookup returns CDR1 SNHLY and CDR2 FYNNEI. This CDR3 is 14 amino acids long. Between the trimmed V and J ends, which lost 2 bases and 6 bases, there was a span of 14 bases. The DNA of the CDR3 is TGTGCCAGCAGTGAACCAGCGCCCCCGGCCGAGCAGTACTTC. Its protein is CASSEPAPPAEQYF.

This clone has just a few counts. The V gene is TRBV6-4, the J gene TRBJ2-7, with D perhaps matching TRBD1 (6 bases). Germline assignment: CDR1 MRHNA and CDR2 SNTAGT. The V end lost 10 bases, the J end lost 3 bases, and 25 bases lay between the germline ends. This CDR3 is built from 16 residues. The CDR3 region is CATDPKASDSSYEQYF. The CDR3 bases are TGTGCCACCGACCCCAAAGCTTCGGACAGTAGCTACGAGCAGTACTTC.

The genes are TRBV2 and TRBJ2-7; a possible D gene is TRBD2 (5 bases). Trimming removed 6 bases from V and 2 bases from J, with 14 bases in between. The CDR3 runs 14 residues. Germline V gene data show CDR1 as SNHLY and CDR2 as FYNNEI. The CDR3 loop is CASRAGTAAYEQYF. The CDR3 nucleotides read TGTGCCAGCAGAGCCGGAACAGCGGCCTACGAGCAGTACTTC.

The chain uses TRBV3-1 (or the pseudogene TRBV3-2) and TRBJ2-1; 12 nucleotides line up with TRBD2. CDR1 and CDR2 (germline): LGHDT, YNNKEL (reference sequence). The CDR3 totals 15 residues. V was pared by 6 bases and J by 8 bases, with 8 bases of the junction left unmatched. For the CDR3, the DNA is TGTGCCAGCAGTCCTAGCGGGAGGGCCATTGATGAGCAGTTCTTC. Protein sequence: CASSPSGRAIDEQFF.

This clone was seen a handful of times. CDR3 DNA sequence: TGTGCCAGCAGGAACAGCAATAATTCACCCCTCCACTTT. Protein sequence: CASRNSNNSPLHF. V and J are TRBV6-5 and TRBJ1-6; D is unclear. This CDR3 region has 13 residues. Per germline, CDR1 MNHEY and CDR2 SVGAGI. The V gene lost 6 bases and the J gene lost 5 bases, with 8 bases spanning the gap.

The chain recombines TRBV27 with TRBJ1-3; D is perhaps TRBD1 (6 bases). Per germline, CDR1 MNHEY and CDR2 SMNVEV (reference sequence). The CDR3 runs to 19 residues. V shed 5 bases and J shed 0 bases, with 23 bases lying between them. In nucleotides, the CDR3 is TGTGCCAGCAGTCACAGGGCGGCAGGGAATCCTGCCTCTGGAAACACCATATATTTT. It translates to CASSHRAAGNPASGNTIYF.

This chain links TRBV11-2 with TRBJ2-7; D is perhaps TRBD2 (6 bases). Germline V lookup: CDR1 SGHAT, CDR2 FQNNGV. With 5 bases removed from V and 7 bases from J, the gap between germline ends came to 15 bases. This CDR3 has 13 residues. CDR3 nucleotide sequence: TGTGCCAGCAGCCTCCGACTAGAAGGAGAGCAGTACTTC. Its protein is CASSLRLEGEQYF.

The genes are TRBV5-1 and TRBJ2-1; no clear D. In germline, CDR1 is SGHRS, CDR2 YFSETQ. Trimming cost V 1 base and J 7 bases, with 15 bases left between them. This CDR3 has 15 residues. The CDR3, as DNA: TGCGCCAGCAGCTTGACTATAGGTGAACAAAATGAGCAGTTCTTC. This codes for CASSLTIGEQNEQFF. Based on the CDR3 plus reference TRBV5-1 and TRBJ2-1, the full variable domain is KAGVTQTPRYLIKTRGQQVTLSCSPISGHRSVSWYQQTPGQGLQFLFEYFSETQRNKGNFPGRFSGRQFSNSRSEMNVSTLELGDSALYLCASSLTIGEQNEQFFGPGTRLTVL.

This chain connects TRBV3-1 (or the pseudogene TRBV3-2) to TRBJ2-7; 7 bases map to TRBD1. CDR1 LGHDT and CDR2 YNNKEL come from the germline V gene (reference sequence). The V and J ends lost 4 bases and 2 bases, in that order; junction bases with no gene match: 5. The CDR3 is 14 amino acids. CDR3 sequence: CASSLLGQTYEQYF. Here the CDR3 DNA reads TGTGCCAGCAGCCTCCTGGGACAGACCTACGAGCAGTACTTC.

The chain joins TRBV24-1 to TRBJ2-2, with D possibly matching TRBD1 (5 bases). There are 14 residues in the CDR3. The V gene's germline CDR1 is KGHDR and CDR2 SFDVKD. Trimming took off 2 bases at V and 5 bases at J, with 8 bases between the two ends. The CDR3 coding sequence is TGTGCCACCAGTGATTCCCGGACAACCGGGGAGCTGTTTTTT. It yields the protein CATSDSRTTGELFF.

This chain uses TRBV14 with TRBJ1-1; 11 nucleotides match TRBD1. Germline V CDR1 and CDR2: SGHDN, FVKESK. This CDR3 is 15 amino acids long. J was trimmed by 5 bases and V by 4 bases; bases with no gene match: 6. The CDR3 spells CASSLAGTGGTEAFF. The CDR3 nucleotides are TGTGCCAGCAGCCTTGCTGGGACAGGGGGAACTGAAGCTTTCTTT. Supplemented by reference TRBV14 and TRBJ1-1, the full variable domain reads EAGVTQFPSHSVIEKGQTVTLRCDPISGHDNLYWYRRVMGKEIKFLLHFVKESKQDESGMPNNRFLAERTGGTYSTLKVQPAELEDSGVYFCASSLAGTGGTEAFFGQGTRLTVV.

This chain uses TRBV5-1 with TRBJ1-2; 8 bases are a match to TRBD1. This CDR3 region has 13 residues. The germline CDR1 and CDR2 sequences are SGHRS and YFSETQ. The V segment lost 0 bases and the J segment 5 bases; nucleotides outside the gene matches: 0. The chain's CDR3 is CASSLGTGYGYTF. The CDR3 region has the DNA TGCGCCAGCAGCTTGGGGACAGGGTATGGCTACACCTTC.

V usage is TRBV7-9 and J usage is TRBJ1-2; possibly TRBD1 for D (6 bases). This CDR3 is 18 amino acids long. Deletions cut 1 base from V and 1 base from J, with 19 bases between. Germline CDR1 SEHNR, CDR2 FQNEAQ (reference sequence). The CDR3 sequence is CASSLGGTHLRVNYGYTF. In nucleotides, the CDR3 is TGTGCCAGCAGCTTAGGGGGGACACACCTGAGGGTTAACTATGGCTACACCTTC. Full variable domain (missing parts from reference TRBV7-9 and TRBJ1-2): DTGVSQNPRHKITKRGQNVTFRCDPISEHNRLYWYRQTLGQGPEFLTYFQNEAQLEKSRLLSDRFSAERPKGSFSTLEIQRTEQGDSAMYLCASSLGGTHLRVNYGYTFGSGTRLTVV.

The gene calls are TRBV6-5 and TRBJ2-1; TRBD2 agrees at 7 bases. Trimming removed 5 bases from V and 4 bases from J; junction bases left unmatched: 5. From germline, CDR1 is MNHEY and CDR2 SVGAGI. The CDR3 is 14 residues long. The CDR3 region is CASSPSGDYNEQFF. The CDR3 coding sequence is TGTGCCAGCAGTCCTAGCGGAGATTACAATGAGCAGTTCTTC.

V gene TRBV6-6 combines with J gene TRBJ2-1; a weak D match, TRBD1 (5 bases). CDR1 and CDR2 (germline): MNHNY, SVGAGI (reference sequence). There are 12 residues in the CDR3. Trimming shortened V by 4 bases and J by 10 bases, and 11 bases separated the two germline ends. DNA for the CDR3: TGTGCCAGCAGTTTCAGGGATGCGGAGCAGTTCTTC. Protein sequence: CASSFRDAEQFF.

The CDR3 DNA sequence: TGTGCCAGCATCCATCCGACGGGAGAGACCCAGTACTTC. It codes for CASIHPTGETQYF. This rearrangement joins TRBV7-8 to TRBJ2-5; no reliable D call. Germline V lookup: CDR1 SGHVS, CDR2 FQNEAQ. The V gene lost 7 bases and the J gene lost 4 bases, with 13 bases spanning the gap. The CDR3 is 13 residues long.

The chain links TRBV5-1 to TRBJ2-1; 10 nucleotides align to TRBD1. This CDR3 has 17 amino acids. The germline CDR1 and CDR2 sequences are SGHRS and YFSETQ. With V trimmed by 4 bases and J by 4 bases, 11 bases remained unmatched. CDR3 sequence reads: CASSREPGQGRYNEQFF. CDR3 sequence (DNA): TGCGCCAGCAGCCGTGAGCCGGGACAGGGGAGATACAATGAGCAGTTCTTC.

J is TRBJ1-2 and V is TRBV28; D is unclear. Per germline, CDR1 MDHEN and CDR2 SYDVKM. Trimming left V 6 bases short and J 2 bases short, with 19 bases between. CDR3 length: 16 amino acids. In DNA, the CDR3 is TGTGCCAGCAGCCCCTTTCTATCGGGGTTCAACTATGGCTACACCTTC. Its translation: CASSPFLSGFNYGYTF.

CDR3 sequence: CASSTRMRQGAYYEQYF. CDR3 nucleotides: TGTGCCAGCAGCACCCGAATGAGACAGGGGGCGTATTACGAGCAGTACTTC. The V gene is TRBV11-3, the J gene TRBJ2-7; the match to TRBD1 covers 10 bases. The CDR3 runs 17 residues. Germline-derived CDR1 and CDR2 are SGHNT and YENEEA. V gave up 5 bases and J gave up 4 bases; unmatched junction bases: 14.

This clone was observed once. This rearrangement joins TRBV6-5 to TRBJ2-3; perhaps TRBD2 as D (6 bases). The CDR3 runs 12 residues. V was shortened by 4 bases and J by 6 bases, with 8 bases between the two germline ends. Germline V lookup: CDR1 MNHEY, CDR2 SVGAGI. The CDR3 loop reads CASSSAGDTQYF. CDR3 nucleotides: TGTGCCAGCAGTTCGGCGGGGGATACGCAGTATTTT.

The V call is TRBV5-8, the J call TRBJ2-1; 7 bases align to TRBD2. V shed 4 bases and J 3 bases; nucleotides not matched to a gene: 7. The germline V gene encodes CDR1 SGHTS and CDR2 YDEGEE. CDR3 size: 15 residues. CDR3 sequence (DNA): TGTGCCAGCAGCCTCCTAGCGGTAGACTACAATGAGCAGTTCTTC. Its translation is CASSLLAVDYNEQFF.

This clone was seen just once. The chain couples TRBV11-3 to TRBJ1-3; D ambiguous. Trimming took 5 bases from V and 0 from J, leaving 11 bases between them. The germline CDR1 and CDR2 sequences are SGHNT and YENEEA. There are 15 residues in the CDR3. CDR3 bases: TGTGCCAGCAGCACCGCAGTAAACTCTGGAAACACCATATATTTT. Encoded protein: CASSTAVNSGNTIYF.

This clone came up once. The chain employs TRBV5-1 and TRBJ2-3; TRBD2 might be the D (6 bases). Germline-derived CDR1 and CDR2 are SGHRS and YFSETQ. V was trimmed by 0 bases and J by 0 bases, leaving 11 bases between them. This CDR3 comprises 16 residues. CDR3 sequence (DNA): TGCGCCAGCAGCTTGGCCAGCGGGTTTAGCACAGATACGCAGTATTTT. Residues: CASSLASGFSTDTQYF.

CDR3 bases: TGTGCCAGTAGGACAGCTAGCAATCAGCCCCAGCATTTT. It translates to CASRTASNQPQHF. V and J are TRBV19 and TRBJ1-5, with D perhaps TRBD1 (5 bases). CDR3 length equals 13 residues. CDR1 LNHDA and CDR2 SQIVND come from the germline V gene (reference sequence). The V end lost 6 bases, the J end lost 0 bases, and 6 bases lay between the germline ends.

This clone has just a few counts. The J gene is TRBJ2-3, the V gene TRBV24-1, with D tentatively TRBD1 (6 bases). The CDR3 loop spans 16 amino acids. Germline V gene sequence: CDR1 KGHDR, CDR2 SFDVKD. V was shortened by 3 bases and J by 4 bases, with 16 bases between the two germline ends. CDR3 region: CATSDTIQGLPDTQYF. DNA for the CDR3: TGTGCCACCAGTGATACGATACAGGGTCTCCCAGATACGCAGTATTTT.